This T cell receptor beta chain was sequenced in a study of response to subunit inactivated influenza vaccine. Study-wide points: Each seasonal influenza vaccination, the authors suggested, recruits few new T cells.

This CDR3 spans 17 amino acids. V shed 6 bases, J shed 2 bases, and the junction held 16 bases outside the gene matches. Germline V gives CDR1 KGHSH, CDR2 LQKENI. One entry per CDR3 protein results from TCRdb running MiXCR on the RT-PCR reads. The sample consists of 500,000 to 600,000 distinct CDR3 sequences, less than 15% of them appearing once. The sample holds a few counts of this clonotype. Its specificity is unknown. This sample comprised PBMCs from blood, obtained 12 days after vaccination. This clonotype originated in a man aged 45 to 65 who received an inactivated influenza vaccine. V gene TRBV18 combines with J gene TRBJ2-7, with 7 bases aligning to TRBD1. Here the CDR3 DNA reads TGTGCCAGCTCTCACGAACACCCCCACGACAGGGCCTACGAGCAGTACTTC. Residues: CASSHEHPHDRAYEQYF. The full variable domain, rest sourced from reference TRBV18 and TRBJ2-7, is NAGVMQNPRHLVRRRGQEARLRCSPMKGHSHVYWYRQLPEEGLKFMVYLQKENIIDESGMPKERFSAEFPKEGPSILRIQQVVRGDSAAYFCASSHEHPHDRAYEQYFGPGTRLTVT.